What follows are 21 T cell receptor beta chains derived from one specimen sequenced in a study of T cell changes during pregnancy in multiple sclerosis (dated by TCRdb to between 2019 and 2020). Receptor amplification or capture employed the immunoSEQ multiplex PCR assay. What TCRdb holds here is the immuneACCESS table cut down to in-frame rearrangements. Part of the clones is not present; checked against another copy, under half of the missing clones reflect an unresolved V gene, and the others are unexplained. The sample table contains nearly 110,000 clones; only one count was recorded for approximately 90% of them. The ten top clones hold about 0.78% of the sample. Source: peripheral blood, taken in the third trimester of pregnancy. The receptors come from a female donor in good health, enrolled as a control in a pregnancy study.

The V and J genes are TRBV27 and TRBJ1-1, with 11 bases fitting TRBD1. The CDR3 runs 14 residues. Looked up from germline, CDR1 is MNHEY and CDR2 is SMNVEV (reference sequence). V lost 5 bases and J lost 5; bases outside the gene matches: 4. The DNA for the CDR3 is TGTGCCAGCAGTCCCCGGGACAGGGGGACTGAAGCTTTCTTT. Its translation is CASSPRDRGTEAFF.

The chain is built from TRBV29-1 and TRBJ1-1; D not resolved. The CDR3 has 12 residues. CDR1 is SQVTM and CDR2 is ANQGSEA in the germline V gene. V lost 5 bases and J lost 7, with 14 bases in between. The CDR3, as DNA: TGCAGCGTTCCCGGCGGGGAGCTTGAAGCTTTCTTT. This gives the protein CSVPGGELEAFF. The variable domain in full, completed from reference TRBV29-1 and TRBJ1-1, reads SAVISQKPSRDICQRGTSLTIQCQVDSQVTMMFWYRQQPGQSLTLIATANQGSEATYESGFVIDKFPISRPNLTFSTLTVSNMSPEDSSIYLCSVPGGELEAFFGQGTRLTVV.

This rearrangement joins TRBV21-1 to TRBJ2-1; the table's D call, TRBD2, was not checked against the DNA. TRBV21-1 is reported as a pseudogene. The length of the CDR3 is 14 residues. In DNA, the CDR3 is TGTGCCACCACCCAGCGGGGCGGTGACAATGAGCAGTTCTTC. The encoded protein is CATTQRGGDNEQFF.

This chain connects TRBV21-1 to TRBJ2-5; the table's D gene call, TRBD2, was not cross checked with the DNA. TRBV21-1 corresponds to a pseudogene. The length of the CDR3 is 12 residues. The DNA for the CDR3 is TGTGCCAGCATCTGGGGGGTAGAGACCCAGTACTTC. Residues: CASIWGVETQYF.

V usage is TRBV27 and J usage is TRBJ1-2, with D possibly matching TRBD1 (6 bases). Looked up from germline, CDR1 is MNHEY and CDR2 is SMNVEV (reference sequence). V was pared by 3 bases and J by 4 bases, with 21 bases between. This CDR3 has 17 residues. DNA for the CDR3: TGTGCCAGCAGTTTTATCTTGCCCCCGACAGGTGGCTATGGCTACACCTTC. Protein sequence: CASSFILPPTGGYGYTF.

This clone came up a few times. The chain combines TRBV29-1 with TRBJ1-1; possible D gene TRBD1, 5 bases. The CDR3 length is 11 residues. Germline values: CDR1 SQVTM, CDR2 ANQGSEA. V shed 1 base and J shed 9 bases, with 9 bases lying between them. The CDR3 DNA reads TGCAGCGTTGAAGCGGGGGAACAAGCTTTCTTT. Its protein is CSVEAGEQAFF.

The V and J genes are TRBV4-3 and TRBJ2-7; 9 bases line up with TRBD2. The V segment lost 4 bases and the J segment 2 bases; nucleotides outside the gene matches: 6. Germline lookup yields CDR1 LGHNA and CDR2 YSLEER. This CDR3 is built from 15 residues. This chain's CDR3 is CASSRTSGGTYEQYF. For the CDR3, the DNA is TGCGCCAGCAGCCGGACAAGCGGGGGGACCTACGAGCAGTACTTC.

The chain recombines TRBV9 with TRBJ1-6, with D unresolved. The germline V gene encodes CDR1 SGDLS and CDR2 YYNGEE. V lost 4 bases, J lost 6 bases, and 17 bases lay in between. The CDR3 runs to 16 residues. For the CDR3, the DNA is TGTGCCAGCAGCCTAGCCCTACTAACATCTAATTCACCCCTCCACTTT. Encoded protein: CASSLALLTSNSPLHF.

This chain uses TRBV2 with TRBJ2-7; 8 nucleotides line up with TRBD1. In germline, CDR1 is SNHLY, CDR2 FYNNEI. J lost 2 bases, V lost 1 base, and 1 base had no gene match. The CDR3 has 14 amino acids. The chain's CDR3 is CASSEEQGAYEQYF. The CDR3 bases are TGTGCCAGCAGTGAAGAACAGGGGGCCTACGAGCAGTACTTC.

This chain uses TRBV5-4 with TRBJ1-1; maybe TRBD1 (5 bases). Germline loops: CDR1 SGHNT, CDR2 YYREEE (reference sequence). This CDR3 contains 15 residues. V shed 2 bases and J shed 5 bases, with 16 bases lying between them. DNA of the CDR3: TGTGCCAGCAGCTTACCGGGACTTGGGGCTACTGAAGCTTTCTTT. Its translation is CASSLPGLGATEAFF. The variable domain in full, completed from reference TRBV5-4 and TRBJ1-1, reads ETGVTQSPTHLIKTRGQQVTLRCSSQSGHNTVSWYQQALGQGPQFIFQYYREEENGRGNFPPRFSGLQFPNYSSELNVNALELDDSALYLCASSLPGLGATEAFFGQGTRLTVV.

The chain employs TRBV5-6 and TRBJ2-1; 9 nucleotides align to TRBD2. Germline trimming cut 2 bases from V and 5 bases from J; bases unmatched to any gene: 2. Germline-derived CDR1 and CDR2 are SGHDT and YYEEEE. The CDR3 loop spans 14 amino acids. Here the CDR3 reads CASSFSGGHNEQFF. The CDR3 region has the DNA TGTGCCAGCAGCTTTAGCGGGGGTCACAATGAGCAGTTCTTC.

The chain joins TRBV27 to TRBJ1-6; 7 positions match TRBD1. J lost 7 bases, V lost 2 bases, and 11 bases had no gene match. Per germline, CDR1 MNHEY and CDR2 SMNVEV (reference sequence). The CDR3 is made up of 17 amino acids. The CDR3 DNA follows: TGTGCCAGCAGTTTAAATGTCCCAGGGGGTACAAATTCACCCCTCCACTTT. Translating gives CASSLNVPGGTNSPLHF.

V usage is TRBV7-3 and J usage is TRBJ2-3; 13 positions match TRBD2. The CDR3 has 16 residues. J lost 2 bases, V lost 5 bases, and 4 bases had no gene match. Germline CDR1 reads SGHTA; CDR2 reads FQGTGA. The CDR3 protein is CASSHTSGGATDTQYF. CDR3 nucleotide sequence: TGTGCCAGCAGCCATACTAGCGGGGGGGCCACAGATACGCAGTATTTT.

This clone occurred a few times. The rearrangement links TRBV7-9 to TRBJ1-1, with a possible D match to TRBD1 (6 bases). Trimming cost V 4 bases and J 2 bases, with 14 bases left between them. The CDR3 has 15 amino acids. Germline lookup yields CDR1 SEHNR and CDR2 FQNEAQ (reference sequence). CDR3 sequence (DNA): TGTGCCAGCAGCTGGGAACAGGGATTTAACACTGAAGCTTTCTTT. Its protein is CASSWEQGFNTEAFF.

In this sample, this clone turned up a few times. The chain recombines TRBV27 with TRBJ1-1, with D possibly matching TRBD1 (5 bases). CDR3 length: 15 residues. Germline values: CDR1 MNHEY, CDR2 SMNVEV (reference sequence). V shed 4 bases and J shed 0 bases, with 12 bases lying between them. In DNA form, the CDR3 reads TGTGCCAGCAGTTCTCCAGGGCGTCTGAACACTGAAGCTTTCTTT. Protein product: CASSSPGRLNTEAFF.

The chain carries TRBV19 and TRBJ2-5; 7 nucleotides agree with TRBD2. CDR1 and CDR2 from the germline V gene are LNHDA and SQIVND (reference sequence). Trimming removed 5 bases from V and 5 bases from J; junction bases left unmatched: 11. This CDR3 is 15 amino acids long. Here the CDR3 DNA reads TGTGCCAGTAGTGCGGGGACTAACGGGGGGGAGACCCAGTACTTC. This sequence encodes CASSAGTNGGETQYF.

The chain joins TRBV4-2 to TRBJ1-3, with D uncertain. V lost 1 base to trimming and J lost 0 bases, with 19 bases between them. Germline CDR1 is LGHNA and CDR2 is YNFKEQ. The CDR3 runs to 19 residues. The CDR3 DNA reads TGTGCCAGCAGCCAAGCTCCAAACCTAGGCAGCAGCTCTGGAAACACCATATATTTT. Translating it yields CASSQAPNLGSSSGNTIYF.

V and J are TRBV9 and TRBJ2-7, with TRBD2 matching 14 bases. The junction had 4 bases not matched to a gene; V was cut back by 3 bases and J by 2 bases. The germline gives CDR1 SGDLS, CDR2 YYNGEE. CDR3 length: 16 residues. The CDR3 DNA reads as TGTGCCAGCAGCGGGGGGACTAGCGGGGGAACCTACGAGCAGTACTTC. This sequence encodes CASSGGTSGGTYEQYF.

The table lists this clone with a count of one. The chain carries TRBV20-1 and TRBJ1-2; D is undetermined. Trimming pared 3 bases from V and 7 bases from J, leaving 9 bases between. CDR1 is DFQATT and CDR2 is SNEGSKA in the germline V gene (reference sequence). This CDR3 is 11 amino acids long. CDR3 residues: CSARNGPGYTF. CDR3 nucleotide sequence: TGCAGTGCTAGGAATGGCCCTGGCTACACCTTC.

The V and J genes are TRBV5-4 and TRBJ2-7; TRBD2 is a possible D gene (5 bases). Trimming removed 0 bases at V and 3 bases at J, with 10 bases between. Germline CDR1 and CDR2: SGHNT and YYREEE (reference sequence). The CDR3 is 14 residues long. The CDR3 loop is CASSLDPGSYEQYF. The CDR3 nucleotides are TGTGCCAGCAGCTTGGACCCGGGAAGCTACGAGCAGTACTTC.

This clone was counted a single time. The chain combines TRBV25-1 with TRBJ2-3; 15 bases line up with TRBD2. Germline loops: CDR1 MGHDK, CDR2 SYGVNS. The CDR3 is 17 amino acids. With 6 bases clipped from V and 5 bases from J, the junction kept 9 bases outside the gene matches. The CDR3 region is CASRSWTSGGARDTQYF. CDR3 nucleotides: TGTGCCAGCAGATCCTGGACTAGCGGGGGGGCGCGAGATACGCAGTATTTT.